A selection of T cell receptor beta chains follows, all from one sample in a study of tumor-infiltrating lymphocytes in primary liver carcinoma. TCRdb reprocessed the multiplex PCR reads via MiXCR and lists one record per CDR3 protein. This sample has some 87,000 distinct CDR3 sequences; 65% to 70% occur once, and the top ten carry around 25%. The sequencing sample was made of tumor-adjacent normal liver tissue. These receptors came from a man aged 35-49 years with primary liver carcinoma and hepatitis B virus infection. Each CDR3 is given with its conserved first and last residue. The order of the fields is clone size, D gene, CDR3 length, V gene, J gene, CDR3 DNA, CDR3 protein. A D gene is named only where the DNA matches it firmly. The listing skips clone size in some rows; elsewhere it reads once, few, many or a size class.

-	-	14	TRBV6-5	TRBJ2-7	TGTGCCAGCTCTCCCTACCCCCTGGGGACCGAGCAGTACTTC	CASSPYPLGTEQYF
-	-	20	TRBV6-1	TRBJ2-5	TGTGCCAGCAGCGAAGCATCACCCCACTCCGGACAGTCAGCCCAAGAGACCCAGTACTTC	CASSEASPHSGQSAQETQYF
-	-	13	TRBV11-2	TRBJ2-2	TGTACCAGCAGCGGGTGGTCAGCAGGGGAGCTGTTTTTC	CTSSGWSAGELFF
-	-	16	TRBV7-8	TRBJ2-1	TGTGCCAGCAGCTTAGGGTCGGGCAGGGGGGACAATGAGCAGTTCTTC	CASSLGSGRGDNEQFF
-	TRBD1	16	TRBV12-3/TRBV12-4	TRBJ2-2	TGTGCCAGCAGTCCGCAGGGGGCGCTACGCACAGGGAAGCTGTTTTTT	CASSPQGALRTGKLFF
-	TRBD1	14	TRBV12-3/TRBV12-4	TRBJ1-5	TGTGCCGGGAGTCAGACAGGGGGCAATCAGCCCCAGCATTTT	CAGSQTGGNQPQHF
-	-	15	TRBV10-1	TRBJ1-5	TGCGCCAACACCTCAGAACCCACTACCAATCAGCCCCAGCATTTT	CANTSEPTTNQPQHF
many	TRBD2	13	TRBV6-5	TRBJ2-5	TGTGCCAGCCGACTAGCGGGAGAAGAGACCCAGTACTTC	CASRLAGEETQYF
once	TRBD1	15	TRBV7-9	TRBJ2-3	TGTGTCAGCAGCAGGGGACAGGGGGCGGCAGATACGCAGTATTTT	CVSSRGQGAADTQYF
-	-	13	TRBV12-3/TRBV12-4	TRBJ2-3	TGTACCAGCAGTTTAGCAGGTACGCGGCCCCAGTATTTT	CTSSLAGTRPQYF
-	-	16	TRBV11-1	TRBJ2-2	TGTGCCAGCAGCCTTAGAGGGCAGAGTCGCGCCGGGGAGCTGTTTTTT	CASSLRGQSRAGELFF
-	-	15	TRBV11-2	TRBJ2-7	TGTGCCAGCAGCTTAGGGGCTGGAGGGGGTACCGAGGAGTATTTC	CASSLGAGGGTEEYF
-	-	14	TRBV5-1	TRBJ2-7	TGCGCCAGCAACTTGGAAGTCTTCTCCTACGAGCAGTACTTC	CASNLEVFSYEQYF
many	TRBD2	19	TRBV11-2	TRBJ2-1	TGTGCCAGCAGCTTAGATCGGAGACTAGCGGGAGGGGCTAGCCCCGAGCAGTTCTTC	CASSLDRRLAGGASPEQFF
-	TRBD1	16	TRBV11-1	TRBJ2-2	TGTGCCAGTAGCGTACAAGGACAGGGAAAAACCGGGGAGCTGTTTTTT	CASSVQGQGKTGELFF
-	-	13	TRBV11-2	TRBJ1-1	TGTGCCAGCAGTTTTTCGGAATTTGCTGAAACTTTCTTT	CASSFSEFAETFF
-	-	14	TRBV6-5	TRBJ1-1	TGTGCCAGCAGTTACGGAGGGACGAACATTGAAGCTTTCTTT	CASSYGGTNIEAFF
-	-	14	TRBV11-1	TRBJ2-7	TGTGCCAGCAGCGCCCTCGGAAGGGCCTACGAGCAGTACTTC	CASSALGRAYEQYF
-	-	13	TRBV20-1	TRBJ2-7	TGCAGTGCTCTTCGGGGACCTGACTACGAACAGTACTTC	CSALRGPDYEQYF
many	TRBD1	13	TRBV12-3/TRBV12-4	TRBJ2-1	TGTGCCAGCATCTGGACAGGGGATGACGAGCAGTTCTTC	CASIWTGDDEQFF
-	TRBD1	17	TRBV11-2	TRBJ2-4	TGTGCCAGGAGCTTAGGGGGCGGCCCCCCGGCCAAAAACTTTCAGTACTTC	CARSLGGGPPAKNFQYF
-	TRBD1	15	TRBV6-1	TRBJ2-1	TGTGCCAGCAGTAAGGGGACAGGGGGTCCCAATAAGCAGTTCTTC	CASSKGTGGPNKQFF
-	-	16	TRBV5-1	TRBJ2-6	TGCGCCAGCAGCCTGACGACAGTTTCCGGGGCCAACGTCCCGACTTTC	CASSLTTVSGANVPTF
few	TRBD2	15	TRBV28	TRBJ2-5	TGTGCCAGCAGCCCCCGACTAGCGGGGGGAGAGACCCAGTACTTC	CASSPRLAGGETQYF
-	TRBD1	12	TRBV20-1	TRBJ1-2	TGCAGTTCCCGGGACAGGAAGTATGGCTACATCTTC	CSSRDRKYGYIF
-	TRBD1	15	TRBV29-1	TRBJ2-3	TGCAACGTTGTTCTCAGGGGGATCAGCACAGATATGCAGTATTTT	CNVVLRGISTDMQYF
-	TRBD2	13	TRBV29-1	TRBJ2-7	TGCAGCGTCGAAGCGGGACTAGCGGGACCGGCTTACTTC	CSVEAGLAGPAYF
-	-	16	TRBV11-2	TRBJ2-7	TGTGCCAGCAGCTTAGATCCGGGGGACGGTATTTACGAGCTGTACTTC	CASSLDPGDGIYELYF
-	-	15	TRBV11-1	TRBJ2-3	TGTGCCAGCAGCTTCGGAGTAGCCAGTGAAGATACGCAGTATTTT	CASSFGVASEDTQYF
medium-sized	TRBD1	13	TRBV11-2	TRBJ2-1	TGTGCCAGCAGCTTAGGCCTGGACAGGGAGCAGTTCTTC	CASSLGLDREQFF
-	-	15	TRBV6-1	TRBJ2-3	TGTGCCAGCGCCAAGAGCCCCCAGGGGGGGGATACGCAGTATTTT	CASAKSPQGGDTQYF
few	-	14	TRBV11-2	TRBJ1-2	TGTGCCAGCAACTTATCATCAGCTAACTATGGTTACACCTTC	CASNLSSANYGYTF
-	TRBD2	14	TRBV28	TRBJ2-3	TGTGCCAGCAGTGCTGGACGGGGGGTTGATACGCAGTATTTT	CASSAGRGVDTQYF
few	TRBD1	14	TRBV30	TRBJ2-7	TGTGCCTGGGGCCCCGGGACAGGGTCGAATGAGCAGTACTTC	CAWGPGTGSNEQYF
-	TRBD2	13	TRBV28	TRBJ2-1	TGTGCCAGCGGGCTAGCGGGAGTCAATGAGCAGTTCTTC	CASGLAGVNEQFF